The sequence of this T cell receptor beta chain was determined in a study of regulatory T cells in long-lasting Graves disease. Whole-study findings and limits: Persistent Graves' patients showed less TCR diversity than newly diagnosed ones.

Of note for this clonotype: No antigen is known for it. This is likely an artifact of a read error, given a far larger clone one base away.

The CDR3 runs to 15 residues. In germline, CDR1 is MNHEY, CDR2 SVGEGT. Trimming shortened V by 4 bases and J by 10 bases, and 20 bases separated the two germline ends. Described time point: newly diagnosed GD, antithyroid drugs for less than 3 months. Extracted PBMC RNA gave rise to the TCR library. For TCR beta, libraries came from iRepertoire HTBI primers and Arm-PCR of CDR3 regions. TCRdb analysed the multiplex PCR reads with MiXCR anew, one entry per CDR3 protein. Among 600,000 to 650,000 distinct CDR3 sequences listed, roughly 15% were seen once. This sample was also put to use in a study of T cells in Graves' hyperthyroidism and ophthalmopathy. That work contributes: A set of HTBI primers served as the primers for a first-round RT-PCR of the TCR CDR3.

The genes are TRBV6-2 or TRBV6-3 and TRBJ2-1; D uncertain. The receptor comes from a woman in her twenties or thirties with Graves disease. The sample was peripheral blood mononuclear cells (PBMCs), taken at new diagnosis, from a patient treated with antithyroid drugs. This chain's CDR3 is CASSSRNNGAYEQFF. Here the CDR3 DNA reads TGTGCCAGCAGTTCACGAAATAATGGAGCCTACGAGCAGTTCTTC.